The next 13 T cell receptor beta chains were all read from a single sample in a study of T cell responses to AZD1222 COVID-19 vaccine. The data were produced by immunoSEQ multiplex PCR, yet TCRdb's version contains in-frame clones alone and is incomplete. The table records some 97,000 clones, about 85% of them present only once. Here the sequenced sample was peripheral blood, taken on day 0 of AZD1222 vaccination. The receptors were gathered from an adult in good health.

This clone was found once. The J gene is TRBJ2-7, the V gene TRBV4-1; 9 positions agree with TRBD2. This CDR3 comprises 18 residues. The germline CDR1 and CDR2 sequences are MGHRA and YSYEKL. V gave up 4 bases and J gave up 3 bases; unmatched junction bases: 16. Written as DNA, the CDR3 is TGCGCCAGCAGCCGCATCAAGGGGCTAGCGGGATCTAACTACGAGCAGTACTTC. The encoded protein is CASSRIKGLAGSNYEQYF.

The genes are TRBV6-2 or TRBV6-3 and TRBJ2-1; 7 bases fit TRBD2. The V gene's germline CDR1 is MNHEY and CDR2 SVGEGT. The CDR3 length is 17 residues. V lost 5 bases to trimming and J lost 9 bases; unmatched junction nucleotides: 19. The DNA of the CDR3 is TGTGCCAGCAGTGGGTTTAGCGGGCTCCCCTCCACAAGTGAGCAGTTCTTC. It codes for CASSGFSGLPSTSEQFF.

This chain links TRBV28 with TRBJ2-5; a possible D gene is TRBD2 (6 bases). Trimming shortened V by 6 bases and J by 0 bases, and 17 bases separated the two germline ends. Germline loops: CDR1 MDHEN, CDR2 SYDVKM. The CDR3 is 16 residues long. CDR3 in DNA: TGTGCCAGCAGACCGTTTGGGAGGACACACCAAGAGACCCAGTACTTC. It specifies CASRPFGRTHQETQYF.

Note on this clone: Its ends do not fully match the called genes, so a read error is possible. The chain carries TRBV6-5 and TRBJ2-5; 7 nucleotides align to TRBD1. The CDR3 extends over 13 amino acids. Germline V gene data show CDR1 as MNHEY and CDR2 as SVGAGI. The CDR3 bases are TGTGCCAGCAGCCCGACAGGGCAAGGGACCCAGTACTTC. This encodes CASSPTGQGTQYF.

This rearrangement joins TRBV9 to TRBJ2-2; the D is unclear. CDR3 length: 12 residues. Germline-derived CDR1 and CDR2 are SGDLS and YYNGEE. Trimming took off 4 bases at V and 7 bases at J, with 8 bases between the two ends. The CDR3 sequence is CASSQAYGELFF. The CDR3 DNA is TGTGCCAGCAGCCAAGCATACGGGGAGCTGTTTTTT.

The genes are TRBV27 and TRBJ1-4; D is ambiguous. Trimming removed 6 bases at V and 7 bases at J, with 9 bases between. CDR3 length equals 12 residues. CDR1 MNHEY and CDR2 SMNVEV come from the germline V gene (reference sequence). In nucleotides, the CDR3 is TGTGCCAGCAGGTCCGTGGGTGAAAAACTGTTTTTT. Its translation is CASRSVGEKLFF.

The rearrangement joins TRBV28 to TRBJ1-5; D unresolved. Germline lookup yields CDR1 MDHEN and CDR2 SYDVKM. CDR3 size: 12 residues. CDR3 sequence: CASWEGNQPQHF. In DNA form, the CDR3 reads TGTGCGAGTTGGGAGGGCAATCAGCCCCAGCATTTT.

The CDR3 DNA reads as TGTGCCAGTAGTATAGTCATGAACACTGAAGCTTTCTTT. This encodes CASSIVMNTEAFF. The chain combines TRBV19 with TRBJ1-1; D is ambiguous. V was shortened by 1 base and J by 0 bases, with 3 bases between the two germline ends. Germline values: CDR1 LNHDA, CDR2 SQIVND (reference sequence). The CDR3 totals 13 residues. Using reference TRBV19 and TRBJ1-1 for the parts outside the CDR3, the full variable domain is DGGITQSPKYLFRKEGQNVTLSCEQNLNHDAMYWYRQDPGQGLRLIYYSQIVNDFQKGDIAEGYSVSREKKESFPLTVTSAQKNPTAFYLCASSIVMNTEAFFGQGTRLTVV.

The J gene is TRBJ2-7, the V gene TRBV9; D uncertain. Trimming took 0 bases from V and 6 from J, leaving 10 bases between them. The CDR3 runs 13 residues. Germline V gene data show CDR1 as SGDLS and CDR2 as YYNGEE. The CDR3: CASSVARTFEQYF. CDR3 bases: TGTGCCAGCAGCGTAGCTCGGACGTTCGAGCAGTACTTC.

DNA of the CDR3: TGTGCTAGTGGTTTGGTCCACGTGGGGAGGGAACTTTATAGCAATCAGCCCCAGCATTTT. Amino acid sequence: CASGLVHVGRELYSNQPQHF. This rearrangement joins TRBV12-5 to TRBJ1-5, with unresolved D. CDR3 length: 20 residues. Germline CDR1 reads LGHNT; CDR2 reads FRNRAP. The germline V and J ends were trimmed by 0 bases and 0 bases, with 21 bases remaining between them.

This clone showed up just once. The V call is TRBV14, the J call TRBJ1-2; 9 positions agree with TRBD1. Trimming at V came to 4 bases and at J to 4 bases, leaving 7 bases not matched to a gene. CDR1 and CDR2 from the germline V gene are SGHDN and FVKESK. The CDR3 consists of 15 residues. The CDR3 DNA follows: TGTGCCAGCAGCCGCGCAGGGACAGGGCTCTATGGCTACACCTTC. Translated, it gives CASSRAGTGLYGYTF.

The J gene is TRBJ1-5, the V gene TRBV6-1; 10 bases map to TRBD1. Per the germline V gene, CDR1 is MNHNS and CDR2 is SASEGT. V lost 0 bases, J lost 2 bases, and 7 bases stayed unmatched. The CDR3 contains 18 residues. CDR3 nucleotide sequence: TGTGCCAGCAGTGAAGCTATGGGACAGGGGCCGGGCAATCAGCCCCAGCATTTT. This codes for CASSEAMGQGPGNQPQHF.

The chain employs TRBV7-8 and TRBJ1-1, with 7 nucleotides matching TRBD1. CDR1 is SGHVS, CDR2 FQNEAQ, per germline. The CDR3 covers 16 residues. V was pared by 0 bases and J by 1 base, with 5 bases of the junction left unmatched. The CDR3 spells CASSLASPGGNTEAFF. The CDR3 DNA reads TGTGCCAGCAGCTTAGCGAGTCCAGGGGGGAACACTGAAGCTTTCTTT.